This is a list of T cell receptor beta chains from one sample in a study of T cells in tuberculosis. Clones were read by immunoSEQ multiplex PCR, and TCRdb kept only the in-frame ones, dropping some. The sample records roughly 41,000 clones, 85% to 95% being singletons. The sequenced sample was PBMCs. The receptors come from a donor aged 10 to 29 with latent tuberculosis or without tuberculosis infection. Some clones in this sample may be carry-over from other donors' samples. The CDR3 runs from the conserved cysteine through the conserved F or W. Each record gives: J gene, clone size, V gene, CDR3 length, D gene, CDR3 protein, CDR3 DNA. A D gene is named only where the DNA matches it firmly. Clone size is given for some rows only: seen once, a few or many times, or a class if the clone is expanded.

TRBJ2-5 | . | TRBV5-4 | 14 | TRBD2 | CASSSPGLAETQYF | TGTGCCAGTAGCTCGCCGGGACTAGCGGAGACCCAGTACTTC
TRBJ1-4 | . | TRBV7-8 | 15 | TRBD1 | CASSLEGTGNEKLFF | TGTGCCAGCAGCTTAGAGGGGACAGGGAACGAAAAACTGTTTTTT
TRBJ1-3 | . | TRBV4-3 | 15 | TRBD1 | CASSYDDRDGNTIYF | TGCGCCAGCAGCTACGATGACAGGGATGGAAACACCATATATTTT
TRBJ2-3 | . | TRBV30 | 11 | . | CAWSDRYTQYF | TGTGCCTGGAGTGACAGGTATACGCAGTATTTT
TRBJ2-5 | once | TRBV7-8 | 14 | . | CASSLVALKETQYF | TGTGCCAGCAGCTTAGTCGCGCTAAAAGAGACCCAGTACTTC
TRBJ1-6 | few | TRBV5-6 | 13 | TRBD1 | CASSVQGPSPLHF | TGTGCCAGCAGCGTACAGGGGCCCTCACCCCTCCACTTT
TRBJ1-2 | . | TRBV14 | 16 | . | CASSRERQAANYGYTF | TGTGCCAGCAGCCGCGAACGGCAGGCCGCTAACTATGGCTACACCTTC
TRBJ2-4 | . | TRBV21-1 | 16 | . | CASSKEKGLTKNIQYF | TGTGCCAGCAGCAAAGAAAAGGGGTTGACCAAAAACATTCAGTACTTC
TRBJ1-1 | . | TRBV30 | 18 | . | CAWSVFVSGKGRGTEAFF | TGTGCCTGGAGTGTATTTGTGTCGGGGAAGGGTAGAGGCACTGAAGCTTTCTTT
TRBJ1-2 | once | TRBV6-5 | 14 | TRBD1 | CASSARGKNYGYTF | TGTGCCAGCAGTGCCAGGGGGAAGAACTATGGCTACACCTTC
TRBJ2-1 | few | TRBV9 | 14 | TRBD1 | CASSTGQGSDEQFF | TGTGCCAGCAGCACAGGACAGGGATCGGATGAGCAGTTCTTC
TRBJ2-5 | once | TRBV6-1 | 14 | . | CASSVSGIWETQYF | TGTGCCAGCAGTGTCTCAGGGATCTGGGAGACCCAGTACTTC
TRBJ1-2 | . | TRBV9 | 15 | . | CASSVAIGATYGYTF | TGTGCCAGCAGCGTAGCGATAGGAGCAACTTATGGCTACACCTTC
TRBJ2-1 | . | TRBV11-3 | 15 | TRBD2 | CASSLEQRGYNEQFF | TGTGCCAGCAGCTTAGAGCAGCGGGGCTACAATGAGCAGTTCTTC
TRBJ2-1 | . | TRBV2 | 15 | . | CASSEEGSSYNEQFF | TGTGCCAGCAGTGAAGAAGGGAGCTCCTACAATGAGCAGTTCTTC
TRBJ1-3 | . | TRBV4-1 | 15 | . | CASSPVQVSGNTIYF | TGCGCCAGCAGCCCCGTACAGGTTTCTGGAAACACCATATATTTT
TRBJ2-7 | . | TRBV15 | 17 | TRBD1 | CATSRFRRQGTSYEQYF | TGTGCCACCAGCAGATTTAGGAGACAGGGGACCTCCTACGAGCAGTACTTC
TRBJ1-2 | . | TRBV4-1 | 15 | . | CASSQDSNRVNGYTF | TGCGCCAGCAGCCAAGACTCGAACAGGGTAAATGGCTACACCTTC
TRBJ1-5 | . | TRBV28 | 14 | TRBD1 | CASRRQGVAQPQHF | TGTGCCAGCAGGCGACAGGGGGTGGCTCAGCCCCAGCATTTT
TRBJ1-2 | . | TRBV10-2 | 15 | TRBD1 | CASSESTGGHYGYTF | TGCGCCAGCAGTGAGTCGACAGGGGGACACTATGGCTACACCTTC
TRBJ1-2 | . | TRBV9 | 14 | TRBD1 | CASSASGQGYGYTF | TGTGCCAGCAGCGCCTCCGGACAGGGGTATGGCTACACCTTC
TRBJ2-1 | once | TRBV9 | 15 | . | CASSATGEANNEQFF | TGTGCCAGCAGCGCCACAGGGGAGGCCAACAATGAGCAGTTCTTC
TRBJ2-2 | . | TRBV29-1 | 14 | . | CSARQGGDTGELFF | TGCAGCGCGAGACAGGGCGGGGACACCGGGGAGCTGTTTTTT
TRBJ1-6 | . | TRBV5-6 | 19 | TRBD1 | CASSFRGELSRSYNSPLHF | TGTGCCAGCAGCTTCAGGGGGGAACTAAGTAGGTCCTATAATTCACCCCTCCACTTT
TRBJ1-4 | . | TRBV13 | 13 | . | CASSSTTNEKLFF | TGTGCCAGCAGCTCAACTACTAATGAAAAACTGTTTTTT
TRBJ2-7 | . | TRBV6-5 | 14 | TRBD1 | CASRVDRGHYEQYF | TGTGCCAGCAGGGTGGACAGGGGACACTACGAGCAGTACTTC
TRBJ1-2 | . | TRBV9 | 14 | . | CASSVEDTDYGYTF | TGTGCCAGCAGCGTAGAGGACACAGACTATGGCTACACCTTC
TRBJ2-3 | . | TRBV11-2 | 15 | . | CASSLGPEGTDTQYF | TGTGCCAGCAGCTTAGGGCCAGAGGGAACAGATACGCAGTATTTT
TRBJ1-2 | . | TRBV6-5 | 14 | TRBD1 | CASSYGDRVYGYTF | TGTGCCAGCAGTTATGGGGACAGGGTTTATGGCTACACCTTC
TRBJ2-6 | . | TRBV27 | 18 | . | CASSPRTVPFSGANVLTF | TGTGCCAGCAGTCCCAGGACAGTACCCTTCTCTGGGGCCAACGTCCTGACTTTC
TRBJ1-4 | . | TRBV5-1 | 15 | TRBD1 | CASSSKPGTGEKLFF | TGCGCCAGCAGCTCAAAACCCGGGACAGGGGAAAAACTGTTTTTT
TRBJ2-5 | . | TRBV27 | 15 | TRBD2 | CASSLVLAGKETQYF | TGTGCCAGCAGTTTAGTACTAGCGGGGAAAGAGACCCAGTACTTC
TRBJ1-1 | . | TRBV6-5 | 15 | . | CASSYSGGPGTEAFF | TGTGCCAGCAGTTACTCGGGGGGGCCGGGAACTGAAGCTTTCTTT
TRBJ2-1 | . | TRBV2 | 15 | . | CASLAIPSSYNEQFF | TGTGCCAGCTTAGCCATCCCAAGCTCCTACAATGAGCAGTTCTTC
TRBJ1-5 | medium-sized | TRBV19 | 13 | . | CASSMLTGQPQHF | TGTGCCAGTAGTATGCTCACGGGGCAGCCCCAGCATTTT
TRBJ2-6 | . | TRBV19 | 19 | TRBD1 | CASSIVFTGANSGANVLTF | TGTGCCAGTAGTATAGTTTTCACAGGGGCCAACTCTGGGGCCAACGTCCTGACTTTC